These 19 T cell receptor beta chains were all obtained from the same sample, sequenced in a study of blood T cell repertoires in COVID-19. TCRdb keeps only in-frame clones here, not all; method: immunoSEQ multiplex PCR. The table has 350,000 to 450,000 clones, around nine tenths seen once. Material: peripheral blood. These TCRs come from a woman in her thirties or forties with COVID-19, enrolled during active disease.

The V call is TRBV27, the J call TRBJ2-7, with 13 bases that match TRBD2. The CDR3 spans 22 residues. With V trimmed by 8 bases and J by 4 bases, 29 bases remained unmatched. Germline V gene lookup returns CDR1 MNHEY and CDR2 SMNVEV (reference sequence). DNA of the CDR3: TGTGCCAGCTCACAGAGACTGACTAGCGGGAGGCCGCCGACCCAAAAACCATACGAGCAGTACTTC. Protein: CASSQRLTSGRPPTQKPYEQYF.

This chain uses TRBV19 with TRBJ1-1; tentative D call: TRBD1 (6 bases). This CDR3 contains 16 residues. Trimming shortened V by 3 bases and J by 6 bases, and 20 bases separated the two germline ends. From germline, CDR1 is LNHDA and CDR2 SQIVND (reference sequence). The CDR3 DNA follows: TGTGCCAGTAGTATCGGGGGGGCAGAGCCTGGAGCTGAAGCTTTCTTT. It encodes CASSIGGAEPGAEAFF.

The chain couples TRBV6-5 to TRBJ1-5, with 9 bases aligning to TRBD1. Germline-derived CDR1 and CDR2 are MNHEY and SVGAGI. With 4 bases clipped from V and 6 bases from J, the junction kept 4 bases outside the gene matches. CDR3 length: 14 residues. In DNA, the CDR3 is TGTGCCAGCAGTTCCGGACAGGGGACTCAGCCCCAGCATTTT. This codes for CASSSGQGTQPQHF.

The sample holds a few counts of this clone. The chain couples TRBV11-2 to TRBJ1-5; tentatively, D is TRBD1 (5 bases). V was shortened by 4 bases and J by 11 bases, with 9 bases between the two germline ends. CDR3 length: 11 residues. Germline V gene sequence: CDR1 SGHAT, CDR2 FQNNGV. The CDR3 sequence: CASSSGGSQHF. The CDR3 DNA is TGTGCCAGCAGCTCCGGGGGTTCCCAGCATTTT.

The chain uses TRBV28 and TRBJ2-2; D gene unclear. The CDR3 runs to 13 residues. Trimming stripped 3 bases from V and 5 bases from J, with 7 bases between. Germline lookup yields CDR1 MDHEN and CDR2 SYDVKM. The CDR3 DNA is TGTGCCAGCAGTTTCTCGAGTACCGGGGAGCTGTTTTTT. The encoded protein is CASSFSSTGELFF.

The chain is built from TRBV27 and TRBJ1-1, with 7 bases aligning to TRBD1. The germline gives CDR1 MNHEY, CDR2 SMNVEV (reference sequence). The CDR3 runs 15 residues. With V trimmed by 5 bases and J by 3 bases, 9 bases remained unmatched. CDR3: CASSPAYRGDTEAFF. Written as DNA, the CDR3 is TGTGCCAGCAGTCCCGCCTACAGGGGAGACACTGAAGCTTTCTTT.

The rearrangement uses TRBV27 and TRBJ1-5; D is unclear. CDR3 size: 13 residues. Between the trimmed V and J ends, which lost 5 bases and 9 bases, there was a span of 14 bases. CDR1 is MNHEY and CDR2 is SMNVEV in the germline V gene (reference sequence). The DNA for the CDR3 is TGTGCCAGCAGTGAGACACACCCAGGGCCCCAGCATTTT. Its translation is CASSETHPGPQHF.

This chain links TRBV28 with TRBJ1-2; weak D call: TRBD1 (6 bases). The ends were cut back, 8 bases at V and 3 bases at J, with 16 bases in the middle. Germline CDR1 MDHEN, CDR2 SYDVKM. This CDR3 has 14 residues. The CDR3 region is CASRDGTQHYGYTF. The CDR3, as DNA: TGTGCCAGCCGGGACGGGACACAACACTATGGCTACACCTTC.

In DNA, the CDR3 is TGCGCCAGCAGCCTCGACAGAGCCGCTGGAAACACCATATATTTT. It specifies CASSLDRAAGNTIYF. The chain employs TRBV5-1 and TRBJ1-3, with TRBD1 as a possible D gene (5 bases). Trimming removed 4 bases at V and 2 bases at J, with 13 bases between. The CDR3 is made up of 15 amino acids. Germline V gene data show CDR1 as SGHRS and CDR2 as YFSETQ.

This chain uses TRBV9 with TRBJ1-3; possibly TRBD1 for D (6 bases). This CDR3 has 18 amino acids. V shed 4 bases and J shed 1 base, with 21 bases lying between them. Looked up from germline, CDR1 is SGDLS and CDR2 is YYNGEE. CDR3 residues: CASSITGISSGSGNTIYF. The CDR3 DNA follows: TGTGCCAGCAGCATTACAGGGATCTCCTCTGGATCTGGAAACACCATATATTTT.

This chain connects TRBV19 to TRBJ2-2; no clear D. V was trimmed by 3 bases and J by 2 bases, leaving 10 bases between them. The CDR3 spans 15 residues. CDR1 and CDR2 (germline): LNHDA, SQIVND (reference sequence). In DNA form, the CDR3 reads TGTGCCAGTAGTATGGCAGGTCCTAACACCGGGGAGCTGTTTTTT. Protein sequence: CASSMAGPNTGELFF.

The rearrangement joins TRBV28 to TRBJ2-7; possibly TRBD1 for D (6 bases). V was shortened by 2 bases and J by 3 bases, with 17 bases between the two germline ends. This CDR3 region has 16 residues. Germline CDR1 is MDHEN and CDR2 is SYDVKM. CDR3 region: CASSLVSTGVFYEQYF. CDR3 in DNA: TGTGCCAGCAGTTTAGTATCGACAGGCGTTTTCTACGAGCAGTACTTC.

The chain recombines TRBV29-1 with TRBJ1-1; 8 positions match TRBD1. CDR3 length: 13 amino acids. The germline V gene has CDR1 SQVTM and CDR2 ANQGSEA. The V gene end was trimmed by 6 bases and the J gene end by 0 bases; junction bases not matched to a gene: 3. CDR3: CSVETGVNTEAFF. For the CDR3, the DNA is TGCAGCGTCGAGACAGGGGTGAACACTGAAGCTTTCTTT.

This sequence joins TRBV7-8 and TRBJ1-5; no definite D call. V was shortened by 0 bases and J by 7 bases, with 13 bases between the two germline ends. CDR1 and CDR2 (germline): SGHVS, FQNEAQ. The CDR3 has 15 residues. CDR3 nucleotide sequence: TGTGCCAGCAGCTTAGCGCGGGTCAAGGTCCAGCCCCAGCATTTT. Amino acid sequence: CASSLARVKVQPQHF. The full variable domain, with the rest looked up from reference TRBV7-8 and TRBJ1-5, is GAGVSQSPRYKVAKRGQDVALRCDPISGHVSLFWYQQALGQGPEFLTYFQNEAQLDKSGLPSDRFFAERPEGSVSTLKIQRTQQEDSAVYLCASSLARVKVQPQHFGDGTRLSIL.

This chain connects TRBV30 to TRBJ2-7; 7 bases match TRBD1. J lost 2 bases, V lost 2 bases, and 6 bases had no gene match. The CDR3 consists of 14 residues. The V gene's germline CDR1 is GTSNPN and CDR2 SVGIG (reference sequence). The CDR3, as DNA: TGTGCCTGGAGTTCCGGGACAGTTCCCTACGAGCAGTACTTC. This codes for CAWSSGTVPYEQYF. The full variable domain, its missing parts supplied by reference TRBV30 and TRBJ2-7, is SQTIHQWPATLVQPVGSPLSLECTVEGTSNPNLYWYRQAAGRGLQLLFYSVGIGQISSEVPQNLSASRPQDRQFILSSKKLLLSDSGFYLCAWSSGTVPYEQYFGPGTRLTVT.

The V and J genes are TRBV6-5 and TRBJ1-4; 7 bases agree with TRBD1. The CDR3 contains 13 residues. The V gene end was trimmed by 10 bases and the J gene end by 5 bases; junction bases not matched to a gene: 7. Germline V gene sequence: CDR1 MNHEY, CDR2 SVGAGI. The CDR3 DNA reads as TGTGCCACTAACAGGGGAGGAAATGAAAAACTGTTTTTT. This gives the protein CATNRGGNEKLFF.

For the CDR3, the DNA is TGTGCCAGCAGCCGGACAGGAAACACTGAAGCTTTCTTT. Translated, it gives CASSRTGNTEAFF. This chain uses TRBV7-9 with TRBJ1-1; TRBD1 agrees at 7 bases. The CDR3 has 13 residues. Germline V CDR1 and CDR2: SEHNR, FQNEAQ (reference sequence). Trimming took 5 bases from V and 2 from J; bases not matched to a gene: 2.

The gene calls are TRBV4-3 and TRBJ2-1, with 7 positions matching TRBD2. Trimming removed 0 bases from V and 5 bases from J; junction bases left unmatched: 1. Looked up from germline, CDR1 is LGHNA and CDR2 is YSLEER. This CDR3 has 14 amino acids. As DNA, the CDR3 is TGCGCCAGCAGCCAAGAGGGAGGGGACAATGAGCAGTTCTTC. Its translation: CASSQEGGDNEQFF.

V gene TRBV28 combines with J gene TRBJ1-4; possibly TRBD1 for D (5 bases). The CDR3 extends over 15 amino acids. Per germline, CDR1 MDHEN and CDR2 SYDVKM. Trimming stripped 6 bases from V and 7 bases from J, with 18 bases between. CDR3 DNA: TGTGCCAGCAGCCTCGGGGGGATTTGGTCTGAAAAACTGTTTTTT. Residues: CASSLGGIWSEKLFF.